These T cell receptor beta chains were read from a single sample in a study of technical replicates of blood from several donors. The assay was immunoSEQ multiplex PCR, and TCRdb's table has in-frame clones only and misses some. Of tens of thousands of clones listed, roughly 94% are singletons. The source material was T cells isolated from PBMCs. Receptors were obtained from a human donor in good health. The CDR3 runs from the conserved cysteine through the conserved F or W. D genes are given only for firm matches.

TRBJ2-5,TRBD2,TRBV4-2,CASSQDPGGYQETQYF,TGTGCCAGCAGCCAAGATCCGGGAGGTTACCAAGAGACCCAGTACTTC
TRBJ1-5,.,TRBV5-3,CARSRWDGLNQPQHF,TGTGCCAGAAGCCGGTGGGACGGACTAAATCAGCCCCAGCATTTT
TRBJ2-1,.,TRBV5-1,CASSPQPTNSEQFF,TGCGCCAGCAGCCCCCAACCCACGAACAGTGAGCAGTTCTTC
TRBJ2-1,TRBD2,TRBV7-3,CASSLSGRANEQFF,TGTGCCAGCAGCTTAAGCGGGAGGGCCAATGAGCAGTTCTTC
TRBJ2-5,.,TRBV5-1,CASSLAMGLQETQYF,TGCGCCAGCAGCTTGGCCATGGGCCTCCAAGAGACCCAGTACTTC
TRBJ2-1,.,TRBV7-2,CASSLVRDEQFF,TGTGCCAGCAGCTTAGTTCGCGATGAGCAGTTCTTC
TRBJ2-1,TRBD2,TRBV9,CASSPIGLAGARYNEQFF,TGTGCCAGCAGCCCAATAGGACTAGCGGGAGCCCGATACAATGAGCAGTTCTTC
TRBJ1-1,.,TRBV7-3,CASSLRGGARDTEAFF,TGTGCCAGCAGCTTAAGGGGGGGGGCCAGAGACACTGAAGCTTTCTTT
TRBJ2-5,.,TRBV19,CASSIRGQVKETQYF,TGTGCCAGTAGTATAAGGGGCCAAGTTAAAGAGACCCAGTACTTC
TRBJ1-2,TRBD1,TRBV6-5,CASSFRTGVNYGYTF,TGTGCCAGCAGTTTTAGGACAGGGGTTAACTATGGCTACACCTTC
TRBJ1-2,TRBD1,TRBV6-5,CASTEGTASYGYTF,TGTGCCAGCACCGAGGGGACAGCCTCCTATGGCTACACCTTC
TRBJ1-5,.,TRBV11-2,CASSQGAVGDQPQHF,TGTGCCAGCAGCCAAGGGGCGGTAGGAGATCAGCCCCAGCATTTT
TRBJ2-6,.,TRBV5-4,CASSLYAGANVLTF,TGTGCCAGCAGCTTGTATGCTGGGGCCAACGTCCTGACTTTC
TRBJ2-1,TRBD1,TRBV19,CASTLGQGYNEQFF,TGTGCCAGTACCCTCGGACAGGGCTACAATGAGCAGTTCTTC
TRBJ2-5,.,TRBV4-3,CASSQDYRDSQETQYF,TGCGCCAGCAGCCAAGATTATCGGGACTCCCAAGAGACCCAGTACTTC
TRBJ2-1,.,TRBV27,CASVAGRLDYNEQFF,TGTGCCAGCGTCGCGGGCCGACTGGACTACAATGAGCAGTTCTTC